The entry that follows covers one T cell receptor beta chain sequence. This clone came up once. Its binding antigen is unknown. No base quality values were provided; no much bigger clone lies one nucleotide off. V trim: 3 bases; J trim: 2 bases; unmatched bases: 4. CDR3 length: 15 amino acids, cysteine to phenylalanine. Only CDR3 DNA remains: 45 bases, in frame from the first base. In the germline V gene, CDR1 corresponds to MNHEY and CDR2 to SVGAGI. Healthy HIV-negative adults with no recently reported acute infections or vaccinations were included as donors. All donors were Caucasian adults living in Nashville, Tennessee, USA. CD4+ T cells were enriched by magnetic negative selection, after which naive cells were positively selected on CD45RA and the negative fraction was taken as the memory subset. After blood collection by leukapheresis, PBMCs were isolated using Ficoll-Histopaque density gradient centrifugation and then cryopreserved in the vapor phase of liquid nitrogen. Purity and quantity of every magnetically sorted T cell population were checked by analytical flow cytometry. Genomic DNA was isolated from every sorted fraction and measured by UV absorbance on a Nanodrop 2000c.

This entry belongs to a study of shared clonotypes between healthy human individuals (dated by TCRdb to the early 2020s). As for the study more broadly: The cohort included three men and a couple of women between 18 and 49 years of age. For each donor, CD4 naive and CD4 memory were each run on three plates, CD8 naive on two plates, and CD8 memory on one plate. Blood TCR repertoires of roughly 5 healthy adults were deeply sequenced to estimate repertoire size and the extent of clonotype sharing between individuals. Different laboratories and diverse techniques were used to prepare libraries and sequence TCR repertoires, to increase sequencing depth and limit assay-specific biases. Each donor's leukapheresis produced roughly between roughly 0.85 and 10 billion PBMCs. The paper as a whole reports these results and caveats: Pairwise subsampling led to the expectation that sequencing depth would affect the degree of clonotype sharing among donors. Larger estimated clonotype richness was generally found for naive subsets than for memory subsets. Sampling was restricted to blood, and TCR repertoires in tissues likely differ from the TCR repertoires found in blood. Across a few donors, approximately 4.9% of naive CD4, roughly 3.4% of naive CD8, about 2.3% of memory CD4, and approximately 0.4% of memory CD8 clonotypes were shared. Compared with non-shared clonotypes, the clonotypes found in all four sorted-subset donors had higher generation probabilities. The small number of donors limited the genetic and exposure-history diversity represented. Rarefaction of sorted-subset datasets indicated incomplete sequencing despite the large sequencing depth.

Using the deep immunoSEQ assay, TCR CDR3 regions were amplified from genomic DNA by multiplex PCR. Extracted genomic DNA from each cell subset was spread evenly across all wells of several immunoSEQ 96-well plates, with each plate serving as a replicate. For sorted subsets, around 0.2 ug of genomic DNA, equivalent to roughly 30,000 T cell genomes, went into each replicate PCR. Purified libraries were measured with a Qubit 3.0 fluorometer, size-checked on a Bioanalyzer 2100, and measured again with the KAPA Library Quantification kit. Each immunoSEQ 96-well plate was sequenced on its own single-read 150-cycle Illumina NextSeq 550 flow cell. In the original analysis: Because only junctional sequences without quality scores were contained in the immunoSEQ output, filtering matching that applied to full-length reads could not be performed. To assign V/J genes and CDR3, sequences were annotated against IMGT germline references using PyIR, a Python wrapper for IgBLAST v1.9. Reads were removed for weak V/J assignments (E-value above 1e-6), missing CDR3, stop codons, out-of-frame junctions, or ambiguous translated residues. V3J clonotypes were defined by identical inferred V gene, J gene, and CDR3 amino acid sequence. The percentage overlap between two repertoires was calculated by dividing the number of shared unique clonotypes by the size of the smaller repertoire. RTK rarefaction, the Chao1 estimator, and Recon v2.1 estimates of unobserved clonotypes were used to assess repertoire richness. For all TCRbeta clonotypes obtained by the gDNA method from a few donors, generation probabilities were computed with OLGA. TCRdb stores this immuneACCESS table with in-frame sequences only. Part of the clones is absent; in the studies checked, under half of the shortfall reflects unresolved V genes, and no reason is known for the rest. The DNA gave D and trimming, while V, J and clone size come from that table. The sample data list roughly 2 million clones, and 95% of these were observed just once. 0.13% of the sample rests with the top ten.

The sequenced material came from naive CD4+ T cells sorted from blood. The intended sense of this specimen's cell subset or site label: CD45RA+ positively selected. The sequence is built from TRBV6-5 and TRBJ2-3; 8 central nucleotides agree with TRBD1. The TCR originated in a young man in good health. The bases are TGTGCCAGCAGTTATGGCAGGGGGCCCACAGATACGCAGTATTTT. This encodes CASSYGRGPTDTQYF.